This T cell receptor (beta chain) was retrieved from a study of neurological immune-mediated disorders. Where libraries were unsorted, they were derived from 2 million PBMCs stored at -80 degrees C. After removal of 5 bases from V and 4 bases from J, the junction contained 2 bases not matched to a gene. The CDR3 is 13 amino acids. TCRdb fed the 5' RACE reads into MiXCR, producing one record per CDR3 protein. The sample contains 60,000 to 85,000 distinct CDR3 sequences, approximately 5% of which appear only once. The sequenced sample consisted of PBMCs. The clonotype comes from a woman in her 70s with multiple sclerosis. The chain is built from TRBV12-3 or TRBV12-4 and TRBJ2-4, with 7 bases aligning to TRBD1. The CDR3 DNA reads TGTGCCAGCAGTGAACAGGGGAAAAACATTCAGTACTTC. Its translation: CASSEQGKNIQYF.